Following are 32 T cell receptor beta chains from one sample sequenced in a study of monozygotic twins with inflammatory bowel disease. TCRdb processed the 5' RACE reads again and assigns one entry to each CDR3 protein, with no DNA. This table holds about 150,000 distinct CDR3 sequences. Material for sequencing was blood. All receptors derive from a human donor with ulcerative colitis or Crohn's disease, or a healthy co-twin of an affected twin (not recorded which).

This chain uses TRBV19 with TRBJ1-5; TCRdb's D gene call, TRBD1, goes unchecked for lack of DNA. Germline lookup yields CDR1 LNHDA and CDR2 SQIVND (reference sequence). The CDR3 has 13 amino acids. The CDR3 here is CASSQQGRAPQHF. The variable domain in full, completed from reference TRBV19 and TRBJ1-5, reads DGGITQSPKYLFRKEGQNVTLSCEQNLNHDAMYWYRQDPGQGLRLIYYSQIVNDFQKGDIAEGYSVSREKKESFPLTVTSAQKNPTAFYLCASSQQGRAPQHFGDGTRLSIL.

This sequence joins TRBV7-6 and TRBJ2-7; TCRdb calls TRBD1, which cannot be checked without DNA. This CDR3 is built from 13 residues. In germline, CDR1 is SGHVS, CDR2 FNYEAQ. This CDR3 reads CASSSFRGYEQYF.

The chain is built from TRBV7-9 and TRBJ1-1; TCRdb selects TRBD1, and the lack of DNA leaves this call unchecked. In germline, CDR1 is SEHNR, CDR2 FQNEAQ (reference sequence). The CDR3 length is 13 residues. CDR3 sequence: CASSWDRHSEAFF.

The rearrangement uses TRBV20-1 and TRBJ2-1; absent DNA, TCRdb's TRBD1 call cannot be checked. The CDR3 totals 17 residues. The germline V gene encodes CDR1 DFQATT and CDR2 SNEGSKA (reference sequence). The CDR3 sequence is CSARGPAPKSSYNEQFF.

V and J are TRBV6-1 and TRBJ1-4; TCRdb's D call of TRBD1 is untestable without DNA. There are 14 residues in the CDR3. CDR1 and CDR2 (germline): MNHNS, SASEGT. The CDR3: CASRNTGPNEKLFF.

The chain joins TRBV30 to TRBJ1-5; there is no DNA to check the TCRdb D call of TRBD1. The germline gives CDR1 GTSNPN, CDR2 SVGIG (reference sequence). The CDR3 extends over 17 amino acids. CDR3 in amino acids: CAWSAPLGVPLNQPQHF.

The chain joins TRBV24-1 to TRBJ2-1; TCRdb's assignment of TRBD1 cannot be checked, as there is no DNA. CDR1 and CDR2 (germline): KGHDR, SFDVKD. This CDR3 region has 16 residues. Here the CDR3 reads CATSDLQGQGYNEQFF.

J is TRBJ2-2 and V is TRBV20-1; TCRdb's D gene call, TRBD1, goes unchecked for lack of DNA. The CDR3 is made up of 15 amino acids. The germline CDR1 and CDR2 sequences are DFQATT and SNEGSKA (reference sequence). The CDR3 protein is CSARDVGQGTGELFF.

The chain recombines TRBV10-3 with TRBJ2-1; TCRdb's D call, TRBD2, is unchecked because there is no DNA. Per the germline V gene, CDR1 is ENHRY and CDR2 is SYGVKD. The CDR3 has 13 residues. Here the CDR3 reads CAMRGSDKAEQFF.

The chain employs TRBV7-6 and TRBJ1-5. The CDR3 extends over 13 amino acids. CDR1 and CDR2 from the germline V gene are SGHVS and FNYEAQ. CDR3 sequence: CASSFRVNQPQHF.

The chain couples TRBV20-1 to TRBJ1-2; no DNA is available, so the TRBD1 call from TCRdb remains unchecked. The CDR3 loop spans 12 amino acids. The germline gives CDR1 DFQATT, CDR2 SNEGSKA (reference sequence). The CDR3 loop reads CSATPYQGGYTF.

The chain combines TRBV5-1 with TRBJ2-7; lacking DNA, the TRBD1 call made by TCRdb goes unchecked. CDR1 SGHRS and CDR2 YFSETQ come from the germline V gene. This CDR3 is 15 amino acids long. This CDR3 is CASSSVERGPWEQYF.

The V and J genes are TRBV7-8 and TRBJ2-3. The CDR3 loop spans 13 amino acids. CDR1 is SGHVS, CDR2 FQNEAQ, per germline. CDR3 sequence: CASSLMLTDTQYF.

This chain links TRBV29-1 with TRBJ1-5. The CDR3 has 13 residues. The germline V gene encodes CDR1 SQVTM and CDR2 ANQGSEA. The chain's CDR3 is CSVGQGGNQPQHF.

The V gene is TRBV4-2, the J gene TRBJ2-5; without DNA, the TCRdb call of TRBD2 cannot be checked. The CDR3 runs to 16 residues. Per germline, CDR1 LGHNA and CDR2 YNFKEQ. The CDR3 here is CASSQDGGRAQETQYF.

The chain recombines TRBV29-1 with TRBJ1-4; TCRdb's assignment of TRBD1 cannot be checked, as there is no DNA. The CDR3 spans 14 residues. Per germline, CDR1 SQVTM and CDR2 ANQGSEA. The CDR3 reads CSAHPRARNEKLFF. Looking up the rest from reference TRBV29-1 and TRBJ1-4 gives the full variable domain: SAVISQKPSRDICQRGTSLTIQCQVDSQVTMMFWYRQQPGQSLTLIATANQGSEATYESGFVIDKFPISRPNLTFSTLTVSNMSPEDSSIYLCSAHPRARNEKLFFGSGTQLSVL.

The rearrangement joins TRBV5-1 to TRBJ2-6; TCRdb picks TRBD1, but there is no DNA to check that call. The CDR3 length is 18 residues. Germline assignment: CDR1 SGHRS and CDR2 YFSETQ. The CDR3 is CASSLVRTGTSGANVLTF. Together with reference TRBV5-1 and TRBJ2-6, the CDR3 gives the full variable domain: KAGVTQTPRYLIKTRGQQVTLSCSPISGHRSVSWYQQTPGQGLQFLFEYFSETQRNKGNFPGRFSGRQFSNSRSEMNVSTLELGDSALYLCASSLVRTGTSGANVLTFGAGSRLTVL.

V is TRBV14 and J is TRBJ2-7; TCRdb proposes TRBD1, but this gene call is untestable without DNA. The germline CDR1 and CDR2 sequences are SGHDN and FVKESK. The CDR3 is made up of 16 amino acids. The CDR3 protein is CASSPRWDAMPYEQYF. The full variable domain, in which reference TRBV14 and TRBJ2-7 provide the parts outside the CDR3, is EAGVTQFPSHSVIEKGQTVTLRCDPISGHDNLYWYRRVMGKEIKFLLHFVKESKQDESGMPNNRFLAERTGGTYSTLKVQPAELEDSGVYFCASSPRWDAMPYEQYFGPGTRLTVT.

The chain has TRBV5-4 and TRBJ2-4; TCRdb names TRBD1, which stays unverified in the absence of DNA. The V gene's germline CDR1 is SGHNT and CDR2 YYREEE (reference sequence). The CDR3 covers 15 residues. The CDR3 protein is CASSLGAGQGNIQYF. Filled out from reference TRBV5-4 and TRBJ2-4, the complete variable domain reads ETGVTQSPTHLIKTRGQQVTLRCSSQSGHNTVSWYQQALGQGPQFIFQYYREEENGRGNFPPRFSGLQFPNYSSELNVNALELDDSALYLCASSLGAGQGNIQYFGAGTRLSVL.

V usage is TRBV24-1 and J usage is TRBJ2-3. CDR1 and CDR2 from the germline V gene are KGHDR and SFDVKD. The CDR3 length is 13 residues. The CDR3 sequence: CATSDSIFGTQYF.

The chain combines TRBV7-9 with TRBJ2-1; the TCRdb D gene call, TRBD1, has no DNA to confirm it. Germline V lookup: CDR1 SEHNR, CDR2 FQNEAQ (reference sequence). This CDR3 comprises 14 residues. CDR3 protein: CASSPRDAYNEQFF. The whole variable domain, remainder taken from reference TRBV7-9 and TRBJ2-1, is DTGVSQNPRHKITKRGQNVTFRCDPISEHNRLYWYRQTLGQGPEFLTYFQNEAQLEKSRLLSDRFSAERPKGSFSTLEIQRTEQGDSAMYLCASSPRDAYNEQFFGPGTRLTVL.

J is TRBJ2-1 and V is TRBV15; TCRdb's assignment of TRBD2 cannot be checked, as there is no DNA. The germline V gene encodes CDR1 LNHNV and CDR2 YYDKDF (reference sequence). There are 12 residues in the CDR3. The CDR3 loop is CATSGQGGEQFF.

The V call is TRBV6-1, the J call TRBJ2-3; with no DNA, the TCRdb D assignment of TRBD2 cannot be verified. Per germline, CDR1 MNHNS and CDR2 SASEGT. The CDR3 covers 15 residues. CDR3 in amino acids: CASTGTSGRTDTQYF.

This chain uses TRBV15 with TRBJ2-5; TCRdb lists TRBD2, though no DNA is available to test this call. CDR3 length equals 17 residues. Per germline, CDR1 LNHNV and CDR2 YYDKDF (reference sequence). The CDR3 spells CATSRGRGLKFRETQYF.

The V gene is TRBV7-2, the J gene TRBJ1-1. The length of the CDR3 is 11 residues. Germline CDR1 reads SGHTA; CDR2 reads FQGNSA. CDR3 sequence reads: CASSLVDEAFF.

This sequence joins TRBV9 and TRBJ2-1; TCRdb selects TRBD2, and the lack of DNA leaves this call unchecked. Per germline, CDR1 SGDLS and CDR2 YYNGEE. The CDR3 length is 13 residues. CDR3 protein: CAASRLGDNEQFF.

The chain combines TRBV4-3 with TRBJ2-7. The length of the CDR3 is 14 residues. The V gene's germline CDR1 is LGHNA and CDR2 YSLEER. CDR3 in amino acids: CASSQDGRSYEQYF.

The chain links TRBV14 to TRBJ1-6; TCRdb lists TRBD1, though no DNA is available to test this call. The CDR3 runs to 16 residues. Germline CDR1 reads SGHDN; CDR2 reads FVKESK. CDR3 region: CASSQLGTPYNSPLHF.

The chain uses TRBV29-1 and TRBJ2-1; the TCRdb D gene call, TRBD2, has no DNA to confirm it. From germline, CDR1 is SQVTM and CDR2 ANQGSEA. This CDR3 has 14 residues. The CDR3 region is CSVEREGPYNEQFF.

The chain recombines TRBV7-8 with TRBJ2-1; no DNA is available, so the TRBD1 call from TCRdb remains unchecked. The CDR3 is made up of 17 amino acids. Germline CDR1 reads SGHVS; CDR2 reads FQNEAQ. The CDR3 sequence is CASSDDRDSYSYNEQFF.

V gene TRBV29-1 combines with J gene TRBJ2-1. The CDR3 loop spans 15 amino acids. Germline loops: CDR1 SQVTM, CDR2 ANQGSEA. The CDR3 sequence is CSVVQLVGSYNEQFF.

The chain couples TRBV12-3 or TRBV12-4 to TRBJ1-1; TCRdb picks TRBD1, but there is no DNA to check that call. This CDR3 region has 13 residues. The CDR3: CASTKTGNTEAFF.